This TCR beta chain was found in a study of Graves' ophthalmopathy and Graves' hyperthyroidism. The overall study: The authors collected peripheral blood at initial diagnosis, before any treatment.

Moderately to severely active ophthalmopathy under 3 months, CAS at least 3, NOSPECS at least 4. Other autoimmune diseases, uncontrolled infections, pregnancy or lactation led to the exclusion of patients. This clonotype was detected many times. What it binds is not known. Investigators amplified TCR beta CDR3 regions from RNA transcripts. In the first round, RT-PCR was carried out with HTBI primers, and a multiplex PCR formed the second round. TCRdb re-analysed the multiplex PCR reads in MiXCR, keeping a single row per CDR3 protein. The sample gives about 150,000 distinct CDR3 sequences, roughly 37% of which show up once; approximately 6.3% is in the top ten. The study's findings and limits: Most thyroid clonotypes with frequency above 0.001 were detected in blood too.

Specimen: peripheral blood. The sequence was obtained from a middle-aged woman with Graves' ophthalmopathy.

CDR3 in amino acids: CASSLSFELEPQHF. Here the CDR3 DNA reads TGTGCCAGCAGTTTATCCTTCGAACTGGAGCCCCAGCATTTT. The chain employs TRBV28 and TRBJ1-5; no clear D. Per germline, CDR1 MDHEN and CDR2 SYDVKM. The CDR3 contains 14 residues. The V end lost 1 base, the J end lost 8 bases, and 12 bases lay between the germline ends.